The sequence of this TCR beta chain was determined in a study of T-cell reconstitution after alpha-beta-depleted transplantation in children. Regarding the study as a whole: By about two months after transplant, alpha-beta T cells reportedly arose from several hundred graft clones that had expanded. Surviving recipient T cells and thymic progenitors accounted for the high day-60 TCRbeta diversity observed in some patients. Newly made T cells mostly supplied T-cell counts and diversity one year after transplant.

Trimming removed 5 bases from V and 4 bases from J, with 25 bases in between. Germline V lookup: CDR1 DFQATT, CDR2 SNEGSKA (reference sequence). The CDR3 loop spans 17 amino acids. This clonotype was seen a few times. Its cognate antigen is unknown. The TCRbeta library was prepared with unique molecular identifiers. One entry per CDR3 protein, called by TCRdb with MiXCR from the PCR reads. The repertoire has 600,000 to 800,000 distinct CDR3 sequences, about 12% of them found once; the top ten carry 0.79%. The chain couples TRBV20-1 to TRBJ2-3; maybe TRBD2 (5 bases). The sequenced sample was PBMCs, obtained before TCRalphabeta/CD19-depleted stem cell transplant. This receptor was obtained from a girl aged 2-10 years with congenital amegakaryocytic thrombocytopenia, due to receive a stem cell transplant. The DNA for the CDR3 is TGCAGTGCTCATTCATCCGTCCCGGGATCTTCTGCAGATACGCAGTATTTT. Translated: CSAHSSVPGSSADTQYF.